The 32 T cell receptor beta chains reported below all come from one sample, sequenced in a study of beta chain features in type 1 diabetes. The whole isolated RNA underwent reverse transcription, so sequencing captured expressed TCRB transcripts. Sequencing was performed with immunoSEQ multiplex PCR; in TCRdb, only in-frame clones are kept and a portion is missing. This repertoire shows under 950,000 clones, 15% to 20% found once; its top ten account for 0.02% to 0.03%. Sequenced sample: naive CD4+ T cells from blood. The receptor source for this set is a woman between 18 and 30 years old in good health.

The V call is TRBV7-2, the J call TRBJ2-6; D is unclear. There are 18 residues in the CDR3. Trimming shortened V by 2 bases and J by 0 bases, and 14 bases separated the two germline ends. The germline gives CDR1 SGHTA, CDR2 FQGNSA. The DNA for the CDR3 is TGTGCCAGCAGCTTACTTGGGCCCTTGTCCTCTGGGGCCAACGTCCTGACTTTC. Its translation is CASSLLGPLSSGANVLTF.

V is TRBV14 and J is TRBJ2-1; D is possibly TRBD1 (6 bases). The V end lost 4 bases, the J end lost 0 bases, and 13 bases lay between the germline ends. Per germline, CDR1 SGHDN and CDR2 FVKESK. There are 16 residues in the CDR3. The CDR3 is CASSLLGAASYNEQFF. Written as DNA, the CDR3 is TGTGCCAGCAGCCTCCTGGGGGCAGCCTCCTACAATGAGCAGTTCTTC. Variable domain in full (rest from reference TRBV14 and TRBJ2-1): EAGVTQFPSHSVIEKGQTVTLRCDPISGHDNLYWYRRVMGKEIKFLLHFVKESKQDESGMPNNRFLAERTGGTYSTLKVQPAELEDSGVYFCASSLLGAASYNEQFFGPGTRLTVL.

This chain links TRBV6-5 with TRBJ2-7; D uncertain. The germline V gene has CDR1 MNHEY and CDR2 SVGAGI. V lost 3 bases and J 1 base, leaving 10 bases between the germline ends. The CDR3 length is 14 residues. This CDR3 reads CASSYSLGSYEQYF. CDR3 sequence (DNA): TGTGCCAGCAGTTATTCTTTAGGTTCCTACGAGCAGTACTTC.

This clone was seen a few times. The V and J genes are TRBV29-1 and TRBJ2-1; no clear D gene. This CDR3 has 12 residues. The ends were cut back, 4 bases at V and 7 bases at J, with 11 bases in the middle. Germline V lookup: CDR1 SQVTM, CDR2 ANQGSEA. CDR3 protein: CSVGGQTNEQFF. The CDR3 coding sequence is TGCAGCGTTGGTGGCCAAACTAATGAGCAGTTCTTC.

This clone was counted between two and nine times. This specimen includes other DNA sequences encoding the same CDR3. The chain combines TRBV2 with TRBJ2-2; D not resolved. The CDR3 loop spans 11 amino acids. Germline V gives CDR1 SNHLY, CDR2 FYNNEI. V dropped 4 bases and J dropped 6 bases, with 3 bases sitting between them. This CDR3 reads CASSGAGELFF. CDR3 coding DNA: TGTGCCAGCAGTGGAGCCGGGGAGCTGTTTTTT.

This clone has more than one count but fewer than ten. This chain connects TRBV7-8 to TRBJ2-7, with 11 bases matching TRBD1. The germline V gene encodes CDR1 SGHVS and CDR2 FQNEAQ. CDR3 length: 15 amino acids. Germline trimming cut 5 bases from V and 6 bases from J; bases unmatched to any gene: 9. The CDR3 spells CASSPRRDRGFEQYF. The CDR3, as DNA: TGTGCCAGCAGCCCTCGCCGGGACAGGGGGTTCGAGCAGTACTTC.

This clone showed up just a few times. The chain carries TRBV5-6 and TRBJ2-5; D perhaps matches TRBD1 (6 bases). CDR1 and CDR2 from the germline V gene are SGHDT and YYEEEE. The CDR3 runs 13 residues. Deletions cut 2 bases from V and 5 bases from J, with 10 bases between. CDR3 sequence (DNA): TGTGCCAGCAGCTTTAGGGGGACGGAGACCCAGTACTTC. Translation: CASSFRGTETQYF.

This clone was picked up a small number of times. The genes are TRBV6-5 and TRBJ1-1; D unresolved. Deletions cut 2 bases from V and 2 bases from J, with 9 bases between. Germline values: CDR1 MNHEY, CDR2 SVGAGI. The CDR3 extends over 14 amino acids. This CDR3 is CASSYEGGNTEAFF. DNA of the CDR3: TGTGCCAGCAGTTACGAGGGAGGTAACACTGAAGCTTTCTTT.

CDR3 protein: CASSLLSGISYNEQFF. For the CDR3, the DNA is TGTGCCAGCAGCTTATTGTCAGGGATCTCCTACAATGAGCAGTTCTTC. This chain connects TRBV7-3 to TRBJ2-1; perhaps TRBD1 as D (5 bases). The CDR3 sequence is 16 residues long. Germline V CDR1 and CDR2: SGHTA, FQGTGA. V shed 2 bases and J shed 0 bases, with 11 bases lying between them.

The genes are TRBV4-3 and TRBJ1-2; a weak D match, TRBD1 (5 bases). Trimming took 4 bases from V and 4 from J, leaving 16 bases between them. Germline V gene lookup returns CDR1 LGHNA and CDR2 YSLEER. This CDR3 has 15 residues. The CDR3 loop is CASSPRPGATYGYTF. The CDR3 DNA sequence: TGCGCCAGCAGCCCGAGGCCCGGGGCTACCTATGGCTACACCTTC.

This clone was detected only a few times. J is TRBJ2-7 and V is TRBV18, with D possibly being TRBD1 (5 bases). The CDR3 is 13 residues long. In germline, CDR1 is KGHSH, CDR2 LQKENI. V was shortened by 4 bases and J by 2 bases, with 9 bases between the two germline ends. CDR3: CASSLGAAYEQYF. CDR3 nucleotides: TGTGCCAGCTCACTTGGGGCAGCCTACGAGCAGTACTTC. Full variable domain (remainder filled in from reference TRBV18 and TRBJ2-7): NAGVMQNPRHLVRRRGQEARLRCSPMKGHSHVYWYRQLPEEGLKFMVYLQKENIIDESGMPKERFSAEFPKEGPSILRIQQVVRGDSAAYFCASSLGAAYEQYFGPGTRLTVT.

This clone was counted a few times. This chain joins TRBV4-2 and TRBJ2-5; D not certain. Germline CDR1 and CDR2: LGHNA and YNFKEQ. CDR3 length: 15 amino acids. V lost 1 base, J lost 5 bases, and 14 bases lay in between. CDR3 in DNA: TGTGCCAGCAGCCAAGCGGGCGGTTTGGGGGAGACCCAGTACTTC. This gives the protein CASSQAGGLGETQYF.

J is TRBJ1-2 and V is TRBV7-9, with D uncertain. Germline V lookup: CDR1 SEHNR, CDR2 FQNEAQ (reference sequence). V dropped 0 bases and J dropped 3 bases, with 11 bases sitting between them. The CDR3 has 15 residues. CDR3 loop: CASSLAARWDYGYTF. As DNA, the CDR3 is TGTGCCAGCAGCTTAGCGGCCAGGTGGGACTATGGCTACACCTTC.

This clone was observed a few times. The rearrangement links TRBV7-9 to TRBJ2-7, with D maybe TRBD1 (6 bases). Germline assignment: CDR1 SEHNR and CDR2 FQNEAQ (reference sequence). V shed 8 bases and J shed 2 bases, with 13 bases lying between them. This CDR3 contains 13 residues. CDR3 DNA sequence: TGTGCCAGCGAGACAGGAGATACCTACGAGCAGTACTTC. Translation: CASETGDTYEQYF. The complete variable domain, with remaining parts taken from reference TRBV7-9 and TRBJ2-7, reads DTGVSQNPRHKITKRGQNVTFRCDPISEHNRLYWYRQTLGQGPEFLTYFQNEAQLEKSRLLSDRFSAERPKGSFSTLEIQRTEQGDSAMYLCASETGDTYEQYFGPGTRLTVT.

As concerns this clone: Distinct nucleotide sequences in the sample also encode this CDR3. The CDR3 DNA reads as TGTGCCAGTAGTAGCAGTAGCGGGGCGAATGAGCAGTTCTTC. It codes for CASSSSSGANEQFF. The chain links TRBV19 to TRBJ2-1, with 8 bases that match TRBD2. V lost 4 bases to trimming and J lost 7 bases; unmatched junction nucleotides: 6. The CDR3 runs 14 residues. Germline-derived CDR1 and CDR2 are LNHDA and SQIVND (reference sequence).

The genes are TRBV6-5 and TRBJ1-2; D unresolved. Germline CDR1 MNHEY, CDR2 SVGAGI. V was trimmed by 6 bases and J by 4 bases, leaving 9 bases between them. The CDR3 is made up of 12 amino acids. CDR3 residues: CASSKSPYGYTF. In nucleotides, the CDR3 is TGTGCCAGCAGCAAAAGTCCCTATGGCTACACCTTC.

A few counts support this clone. The V and J genes are TRBV4-1 and TRBJ1-5, with a tentative D call TRBD1 (5 bases). The germline V and J ends were trimmed by 3 bases and 7 bases, with 10 bases remaining between them. CDR3 size: 13 residues. Germline V gene lookup returns CDR1 MGHRA and CDR2 YSYEKL. This chain's CDR3 is CASSQQGTQPQHF. The CDR3 nucleotides are TGCGCCAGCAGCCAGCAGGGAACCCAGCCCCAGCATTTT.

The rearrangement joins TRBV4-2 to TRBJ2-1; 9 bases fit TRBD2. CDR1 is LGHNA and CDR2 is YNFKEQ in the germline V gene. This CDR3 spans 16 amino acids. The V segment lost 3 bases and the J segment 10 bases; nucleotides outside the gene matches: 13. The CDR3, as DNA: TGTGCCAGCAGCCATTCAGCGGGGGGCCGGGACGGCGAGCAGTTCTTC. Its protein product is CASSHSAGGRDGEQFF.

The chain is built from TRBV7-8 and TRBJ2-5; TRBD2 aligns across 7 bases. CDR1 SGHVS and CDR2 FQNEAQ come from the germline V gene. Trimming at V came to 5 bases and at J to 3 bases, leaving 9 bases not matched to a gene. This CDR3 is built from 15 residues. The CDR3 spells CASSTGPGGEETQYF. DNA of the CDR3: TGTGCCAGCAGCACCGGGCCGGGGGGTGAAGAGACCCAGTACTTC. The entire variable domain, with the rest obtained from reference TRBV7-8 and TRBJ2-5, is as follows: GAGVSQSPRYKVAKRGQDVALRCDPISGHVSLFWYQQALGQGPEFLTYFQNEAQLDKSGLPSDRFFAERPEGSVSTLKIQRTQQEDSAVYLCASSTGPGGEETQYFGPGTRLLVL.

This clone was picked up a small number of times. V usage is TRBV11-2 and J usage is TRBJ2-5; 9 nucleotides agree with TRBD1. V lost 3 bases to trimming and J lost 0 bases; unmatched junction nucleotides: 8. There are 17 residues in the CDR3. From germline, CDR1 is SGHAT and CDR2 FQNNGV. CDR3 coding DNA: TGTGCCAGCAGCTTGTCAACCGGGACAGGGAACCAAGAGACCCAGTACTTC. Amino acid sequence: CASSLSTGTGNQETQYF.

This clone was picked up a small number of times. The chain combines TRBV1 with TRBJ2-1; TRBD1 is the table's D call, not checked against the DNA. TRBV1 is tagged as a pseudogene. The CDR3 runs to 14 residues. The CDR3 here is CTSSLLPGSDEQFF. The CDR3 nucleotides read TGCACCAGCAGCCTCCTTCCAGGGTCGGATGAGCAGTTCTTC.

This clone was counted between two and nine times. V usage is TRBV28 and J usage is TRBJ2-1; D unclear. The CDR3 totals 13 residues. The germline CDR1 and CDR2 sequences are MDHEN and SYDVKM. V lost 8 bases and J 0 bases, leaving 8 bases between the germline ends. The DNA for the CDR3 is TGTGCCAGCGGCGTGGGCTCCTACAATGAGCAGTTCTTC. Amino acid sequence: CASGVGSYNEQFF.

V is TRBV29-1 and J is TRBJ2-5; 8 nucleotides match TRBD2. From germline, CDR1 is SQVTM and CDR2 ANQGSEA. The CDR3 is 13 residues long. The J segment lost 4 bases and the V segment lost 5 bases, leaving 6 bases of the junction unmatched. The DNA for the CDR3 is TGCAGCGTTACGGGCCTAGCGGGAGAGACCCAGTACTTC. This encodes CSVTGLAGETQYF. Using reference TRBV29-1 and TRBJ2-5 for the parts outside the CDR3, the full variable domain is SAVISQKPSRDICQRGTSLTIQCQVDSQVTMMFWYRQQPGQSLTLIATANQGSEATYESGFVIDKFPISRPNLTFSTLTVSNMSPEDSSIYLCSVTGLAGETQYFGPGTRLLVL.

The chain couples TRBV7-2 to TRBJ1-1, with D possibly TRBD1 on 5 matching bases. Trimming removed 7 bases at V and 1 base at J, with 16 bases between. The CDR3 length is 15 residues. Per germline, CDR1 SGHTA and CDR2 FQGNSA. The CDR3, as DNA: TGTGCCAGCAACTTGTCCCCCCAGGGGAACACTGAAGCTTTCTTT. It encodes CASNLSPQGNTEAFF.

This clone showed up just a few times. This chain joins TRBV7-2 and TRBJ2-2, with 11 nucleotides matching TRBD2. Germline assignment: CDR1 SGHTA and CDR2 FQGNSA. V shed 6 bases and J 7 bases; nucleotides not matched to a gene: 13. This CDR3 has 17 residues. Here the CDR3 reads CASSSYRLAGMVGELFF. Written as DNA, the CDR3 is TGTGCCAGCAGTTCCTATAGACTAGCGGGAATGGTCGGGGAGCTGTTTTTT.

V is TRBV7-2 and J is TRBJ1-2, with a tentative D call TRBD1 (6 bases). Deletions cut 5 bases from V and 7 bases from J, with 17 bases between. This CDR3 has 14 residues. Germline V lookup: CDR1 SGHTA, CDR2 FQGNSA. This chain's CDR3 is CASSPQGRGGGYTF. DNA for the CDR3: TGTGCCAGCAGCCCCCAGGGCAGGGGTGGTGGCTACACCTTC.

The chain employs TRBV7-3 and TRBJ2-1, with 9 bases that match TRBD2. Germline V gene data show CDR1 as SGHTA and CDR2 as FQGTGA. The J segment lost 7 bases and the V segment lost 2 bases, leaving 9 bases of the junction unmatched. The CDR3 extends over 16 amino acids. CDR3 DNA sequence: TGTGCCAGCAGCTTACTGTTTTCTAGCGGGATGAATGAGCAGTTCTTC. This sequence encodes CASSLLFSSGMNEQFF.

This clone was seen only a few times. This chain links TRBV7-2 with TRBJ2-7, with 8 bases aligning to TRBD2. The V gene's germline CDR1 is SGHTA and CDR2 FQGNSA. Trimming took 3 bases from V and 5 from J; bases not matched to a gene: 9. The CDR3 totals 15 residues. The CDR3, as DNA: TGTGCCAGCAGCTTCACGGGAGGGATGGGGAACGAGCAGTACTTC. This codes for CASSFTGGMGNEQYF.

V usage is TRBV5-8 and J usage is TRBJ2-5; D may correspond to TRBD1 or TRBD2 (5 bases each). This CDR3 spans 16 amino acids. Looked up from germline, CDR1 is SGHTS and CDR2 is YDEGEE. Deletions cut 0 bases from V and 7 bases from J, with 19 bases between. The chain's CDR3 is CASSLDVGSGSMTQYF. In DNA, the CDR3 is TGTGCCAGCAGCTTGGATGTGGGGTCAGGGAGTATGACCCAGTACTTC.

This clone was counted between two and nine times. The rearrangement uses TRBV28 and TRBJ2-1; 7 nucleotides match TRBD1. The CDR3 runs 17 residues. The germline V gene encodes CDR1 MDHEN and CDR2 SYDVKM. V was pared by 7 bases and J by 0 bases, with 12 bases of the junction left unmatched. The CDR3 region has the DNA TGTGCCAGCAAAACGCCCCGACAGGGAAGCTCCTACAATGAGCAGTTCTTC. It codes for CASKTPRQGSSYNEQFF. Together with reference TRBV28 and TRBJ2-1, the CDR3 gives the full variable domain: DVKVTQSSRYLVKRTGEKVFLECVQDMDHENMFWYRQDPGLGLRLIYFSYDVKMKEKGDIPEGYSVSREKKERFSLILESASTNQTSMYLCASKTPRQGSSYNEQFFGPGTRLTVL.

This clone has only a few counts. The rearrangement uses TRBV7-2 and TRBJ2-5; D is undetermined. The CDR3 contains 12 residues. The germline gives CDR1 SGHTA, CDR2 FQGNSA. V was shortened by 4 bases and J by 5 bases, with 8 bases between the two germline ends. The CDR3 protein is CASSSAWETQYF. The CDR3 DNA reads as TGTGCCAGCAGCTCAGCTTGGGAGACCCAGTACTTC.

This clone showed up just a few times. The chain employs TRBV29-1 and TRBJ2-7; tentative D call: TRBD2 (5 bases). The CDR3 contains 11 residues. Per the germline V gene, CDR1 is SQVTM and CDR2 is ANQGSEA. Trimming shortened V by 2 bases and J by 6 bases, and 8 bases separated the two germline ends. The CDR3 DNA is TGCAGCGTTGAACGGGGTCCCGAGCAGTACTTC. As protein: CSVERGPEQYF.